These 28 T cell receptor beta chains share one sample of origin, sequenced in a study of blood T cell repertoires in COVID-19 (dated by TCRdb to about 2020). Library preparation employed the immunoSEQ multiplex PCR assay. TCRdb provides this immuneACCESS table in a form limited to in-frame rearrangements. Some clones are lacking; in checked studies, under half of them reflect an unresolved V gene, and why the rest are absent is not known. A total of approximately 120,000 clones appear in this sample, around 74% of them only once. About 6% of the sample belongs to the ten largest clones. Material: peripheral blood. These receptor sequences come from a man older than 75 with COVID-19, enrolled during active disease.

This clone was observed a single time. The chain joins TRBV28 to TRBJ2-7, with D possibly matching TRBD2 (5 bases). This CDR3 contains 16 residues. CDR1 and CDR2 from the germline V gene are MDHEN and SYDVKM. V dropped 4 bases and J dropped 0 bases, with 16 bases sitting between them. In DNA form, the CDR3 reads TGTGCCAGCAGTTCTGGCGCTAGCCTGAACTCCTACGAGCAGTACTTC. It is translated as CASSSGASLNSYEQYF.

In DNA form, the CDR3 reads TGTGCCAGCAGCCCGAGATCGACAGGGGCGCCCTATGGCTACACCTTC. It translates to CASSPRSTGAPYGYTF. The J gene is TRBJ1-2, the V gene TRBV5-4; 8 bases are a match to TRBD1. CDR1 and CDR2 from the germline V gene are SGHNT and YYREEE (reference sequence). The CDR3 has 16 amino acids. The V gene end was trimmed by 4 bases and the J gene end by 4 bases; junction bases not matched to a gene: 12.

This chain links TRBV30 with TRBJ1-5; tentative D call: TRBD1 (5 bases). CDR3 length equals 16 residues. The V gene's germline CDR1 is GTSNPN and CDR2 SVGIG (reference sequence). Trimming took off 3 bases at V and 2 bases at J, with 17 bases between the two ends. This CDR3 is CAWSRGGNTGNQPQHF. For the CDR3, the DNA is TGTGCCTGGAGCCGCGGGGGAAATACAGGCAATCAGCCCCAGCATTTT.

The chain has TRBV21-1 and TRBJ2-1; the table names TRBD1, a call not compared with the DNA. TRBV21-1 corresponds to a pseudogene. The CDR3 is 18 amino acids. CDR3 nucleotide sequence: TGTGCCAGCAGCCAGAGGACAGGGGAGTTACAGACTGCCAGTGAGCAGTTCTTC. Residues: CASSQRTGELQTASEQFF.

The chain links TRBV5-6 to TRBJ2-5; the D gene is possibly TRBD2 (6 bases). The CDR3 length is 14 residues. Trimming took off 5 bases at V and 5 bases at J, with 16 bases between the two ends. CDR1 is SGHDT, CDR2 YYEEEE, per germline. The CDR3 here is CASSPVRDLETQYF. CDR3 nucleotide sequence: TGTGCCAGCAGTCCCGTGCGGGACCTCGAGACCCAGTACTTC.

This clone was detected a few times. The chain recombines TRBV3-1 (or the pseudogene TRBV3-2) with TRBJ1-4; no definite D call. Germline V gene lookup returns CDR1 LGHDT and CDR2 YNNKEL (reference sequence). The CDR3 is made up of 12 amino acids. V lost 3 bases to trimming and J lost 8 bases, with 7 bases between them. CDR3: CASSHPREKLFF. The CDR3 DNA follows: TGTGCCAGCAGCCACCCTAGGGAAAAACTGTTTTTT.

The chain joins TRBV2 to TRBJ1-2; 10 nucleotides agree with TRBD1. The CDR3 has 14 residues. J was trimmed by 6 bases and V by 1 base; bases with no gene match: 2. CDR1 is SNHLY, CDR2 FYNNEI, per germline. In DNA form, the CDR3 reads TGTGCCAGCAGTGAAGAGGGACAGGGGCATGGCTACACCTTC. This codes for CASSEEGQGHGYTF.

The CDR3 sequence: CAWSDPRPLYYGYTF. In nucleotides, the CDR3 is TGTGCCTGGAGTGACCCCAGGCCGCTATACTATGGCTACACCTTC. The rearrangement links TRBV30 to TRBJ1-2; D unresolved. Trimming pared 1 base from V and 3 bases from J, leaving 15 bases between. The germline CDR1 and CDR2 sequences are GTSNPN and SVGIG (reference sequence). CDR3 length: 15 amino acids.

The J gene is TRBJ2-7, the V gene TRBV6-5, with a tentative D call TRBD2 (6 bases). Germline CDR1 MNHEY, CDR2 SVGAGI. V was pared by 7 bases and J by 5 bases, with 18 bases between. The CDR3 contains 14 residues. CDR3 in amino acids: CASKENHGGDEQYF. The CDR3 coding sequence is TGTGCCAGCAAGGAGAACCACGGCGGGGACGAGCAGTACTTC.

The chain links TRBV24-1 to TRBJ2-1; 7 bases are a match to TRBD2. The V gene's germline CDR1 is KGHDR and CDR2 SFDVKD. The CDR3 consists of 13 residues. Trimming cost V 7 bases and J 6 bases; bases outside gene matches: 5. The CDR3 coding sequence is TGTGCCACCAGGGCCTCGGGGGGCAATGAGCAGTTCTTC. Translation gives CATRASGGNEQFF.

The rearrangement joins TRBV4-1 to TRBJ2-7, with unresolved D. Germline lookup yields CDR1 MGHRA and CDR2 YSYEKL. V shed 1 base and J shed 4 bases, with 17 bases lying between them. The CDR3 spans 16 residues. The chain's CDR3 is CASSQGVDLGLYEQYF. CDR3 coding DNA: TGCGCCAGCAGCCAAGGAGTGGATCTAGGCCTTTACGAGCAGTACTTC.

The V call is TRBV3-1 (or the pseudogene TRBV3-2), the J call TRBJ2-1; 7 bases match TRBD2. There are 11 residues in the CDR3. V lost 8 bases, J lost 7 bases, and 2 bases stayed unmatched. Germline values: CDR1 LGHDT, CDR2 YNNKEL (reference sequence). CDR3 nucleotides: TGTGCCAGCGGGAGGGCAAATGAGCAGTTCTTC. Translation: CASGRANEQFF.

This clone came up once. The V gene is TRBV6-5, the J gene TRBJ1-5; D is perhaps TRBD1 (6 bases). The V end was cut by 7 bases, the J end by 5 bases, with 12 bases between. This CDR3 has 13 amino acids. The germline CDR1 and CDR2 sequences are MNHEY and SVGAGI. CDR3 nucleotide sequence: TGTGCCAGCACCACAGGGTTCGATCAGCCCCAGCATTTT. Amino acid sequence: CASTTGFDQPQHF.

This chain links TRBV28 with TRBJ2-7; 10 bases match TRBD1. Per germline, CDR1 MDHEN and CDR2 SYDVKM. The CDR3 consists of 14 residues. Unmatched junction bases numbered 3, after V lost 4 bases and J lost 3 bases. The CDR3 protein is CASSSGQGIYEQYF. The CDR3 nucleotides are TGTGCCAGCAGTTCGGGACAGGGGATCTACGAGCAGTACTTC.

This clone came up once. J is TRBJ2-2 and V is TRBV6-6; 9 bases map to TRBD2. V lost 7 bases and J lost 7; bases outside the gene matches: 7. Germline loops: CDR1 MNHNY, CDR2 SVGAGI (reference sequence). The CDR3 is 14 residues long. CDR3 bases: TGTGCCAGCAAGGGTAGCGGGAGTGGCGGGGAGCTGTTTTTT. Its translation is CASKGSGSGGELFF.

This clone was found a few times. The chain uses TRBV5-1 and TRBJ1-4; unclear D gene. The germline V gene has CDR1 SGHRS and CDR2 YFSETQ. The CDR3 contains 15 residues. V shed 3 bases and J shed 2 bases, with 11 bases lying between them. The CDR3 sequence: CASSSMPGTNEKLFF. As DNA, the CDR3 is TGCGCCAGCAGCTCCATGCCCGGGACTAATGAAAAACTGTTTTTT.

This chain joins TRBV6-6 and TRBJ2-4; TRBD2 agrees at 10 bases. The V and J ends lost 7 bases and 3 bases, in that order; junction bases with no gene match: 9. The CDR3 spans 16 residues. Germline V lookup: CDR1 MNHNY, CDR2 SVGAGI (reference sequence). The CDR3 DNA reads as TGTGCCAGCACCATGATAGCGGGAGGTGGCAAAAACATTCAGTACTTC. It codes for CASTMIAGGGKNIQYF.

The chain recombines TRBV7-3 with TRBJ2-3, with TRBD2 identical over 8 bases. This CDR3 has 18 amino acids. CDR1 is SGHTA, CDR2 FQGTGA, per germline. With 4 bases clipped from V and 0 bases from J, the junction kept 12 bases outside the gene matches. The CDR3: CASSSQPAGAGSTDTQYF. CDR3 sequence (DNA): TGTGCCAGCAGCTCCCAGCCAGCGGGAGCGGGAAGCACAGATACGCAGTATTTT. The full variable domain, with the rest looked up from reference TRBV7-3 and TRBJ2-3, is GAGVSQTPSNKVTEKGKYVELRCDPISGHTALYWYRQSLGQGPEFLIYFQGTGAADDSGLPNDRFFAVRPEGSVSTLKIQRTERGDSAVYLCASSSQPAGAGSTDTQYFGPGTRLTVL.

The rearrangement uses TRBV10-3 and TRBJ2-7; 10 bases agree with TRBD2. Germline-derived CDR1 and CDR2 are ENHRY and SYGVKD. J gave up 2 bases and V 2 bases, and 3 bases lay outside the gene matches. CDR3 length: 15 amino acids. This CDR3 reads CAISEVTSGTYEQYF. The CDR3 DNA sequence: TGTGCCATCAGTGAGGTAACTAGCGGGACCTACGAGCAGTACTTC.

This clone has a single count. The chain links TRBV19 to TRBJ1-6; D is possibly TRBD1 (6 bases). The CDR3 loop spans 15 amino acids. The V gene's germline CDR1 is LNHDA and CDR2 SQIVND (reference sequence). V lost 7 bases and J 0 bases, leaving 10 bases between the germline ends. CDR3: CASKGHLSYNSPLHF. In nucleotides, the CDR3 is TGTGCCAGTAAGGGACATCTCTCCTATAATTCACCCCTCCACTTT.

This clone has a single count. The rearrangement links TRBV18 to TRBJ2-7; no reliable D call. CDR3 size: 14 residues. Trimming stripped 6 bases from V and 0 bases from J, with 12 bases between. Per germline, CDR1 KGHSH and CDR2 LQKENI. CDR3 amino acids: CASSRNPSSYEQYF. The CDR3 DNA sequence: TGTGCCAGCTCCCGAAACCCGAGCTCCTACGAGCAGTACTTC.

J is TRBJ2-3 and V is TRBV24-1; 11 bases align to TRBD2. V gave up 7 bases and J gave up 5 bases; unmatched junction bases: 16. CDR3 length: 18 residues. CDR1 is KGHDR, CDR2 SFDVKD, per germline. The CDR3 spells CATSGAGTSGDGGDTQYF. The DNA of the CDR3 is TGTGCCACCAGCGGGGCGGGGACTAGCGGTGACGGCGGAGATACGCAGTATTTT.

In DNA form, the CDR3 reads TGTGCCAGCCTAACCTTGGTTGCGCGGCCCAGGGGTTCCTACAATGAGCAGTTCTTC. Protein product: CASLTLVARPRGSYNEQFF. This chain connects TRBV28 to TRBJ2-1, with D possibly being TRBD1 (6 bases). Trimming pared 8 bases from V and 1 base from J, leaving 27 bases between. The germline V gene has CDR1 MDHEN and CDR2 SYDVKM. The CDR3 is made up of 19 amino acids.

The J gene is TRBJ2-7, the V gene TRBV7-2; TRBD2 is a possible D gene (5 bases). Germline V lookup: CDR1 SGHTA, CDR2 FQGNSA. The CDR3 has 15 amino acids. The V end lost 4 bases, the J end lost 2 bases, and 15 bases lay between the germline ends. In DNA, the CDR3 is TGTGCCAGCAGCTCCGGAGCGGTAGGGACCTACGAGCAGTACTTC. It specifies CASSSGAVGTYEQYF. The complete variable domain, with remaining parts taken from reference TRBV7-2 and TRBJ2-7, reads GAGVSQSPSNKVTEKGKDVELRCDPISGHTALYWYRQSLGQGLEFLIYFQGNSAPDKSGLPSDRFSAERTGGSVSTLTIQRTQQEDSAVYLCASSSGAVGTYEQYFGPGTRLTVT.

The V call is TRBV6-5, the J call TRBJ1-6; 9 bases align to TRBD1. This CDR3 has 14 amino acids. In germline, CDR1 is MNHEY, CDR2 SVGAGI. The V and J ends lost 5 bases and 10 bases, in that order; junction bases with no gene match: 6. The DNA for the CDR3 is TGTGCCAGCAGTCGACAGGGGGTAGAATCACCCCTCCACTTT. Protein sequence: CASSRQGVESPLHF.

J is TRBJ2-5 and V is TRBV28; maybe TRBD2 (6 bases). V lost 6 bases, J lost 6 bases, and 20 bases lay in between. This CDR3 has 15 amino acids. Germline assignment: CDR1 MDHEN and CDR2 SYDVKM. The chain's CDR3 is CASSTPAVGRKTQYF. CDR3 coding DNA: TGTGCCAGCAGCACCCCGGCCGTAGGGAGGAAGACCCAGTACTTC.

V and J are TRBV4-2 and TRBJ2-7; weak D call: TRBD2 (6 bases). The germline V gene has CDR1 LGHNA and CDR2 YNFKEQ. This CDR3 is 16 amino acids long. V was trimmed by 0 bases and J by 3 bases, leaving 15 bases between them. CDR3 residues: CASSQEASGLLYEQYF. CDR3 DNA sequence: TGTGCCAGCAGCCAAGAGGCCAGCGGGCTCCTCTACGAGCAGTACTTC.

This clone has just a few counts. The chain carries TRBV7-6 and TRBJ2-1; TRBD2 agrees at 13 bases. The CDR3 has 16 residues. Losses at the gene ends were 1 base for V and 8 bases for J; bases not matched to a gene: 5. Germline V gene lookup returns CDR1 SGHVS and CDR2 FNYEAQ. The CDR3 protein is CASSLEGLAGWDEQFF. The CDR3 nucleotides read TGTGCCAGCAGCTTAGAGGGACTAGCGGGATGGGATGAGCAGTTCTTC.